This T cell receptor beta chain was recovered during a study of cytomegalovirus exposure and HLA in healthy donors. General study findings and limits: Most CMV-associated TCR beta chains appeared HLA-restricted in a later analysis. Follow-up analysis later connected one missense variant in DCLRE1C with trimming of TCR beta V- and J-genes. Highly shared variants forming one cluster were likely a sequencing artifact.

This clone has only a few counts. What it binds is not known. In the PCR, 60 Vbeta and 13 Jbeta primers were used. Profiled with immunoSEQ multiplex PCR; TCRdb holds only in-frame clones, not every one. Of roughly 130,000 clones listed, roughly 74% were seen once; the top ten hold roughly 6.3%. The CDR3 consists of 13 residues. V was shortened by 1 base and J by 0 bases, with 3 bases between the two germline ends. Germline CDR1 SEHNR, CDR2 FQNEAQ (reference sequence). The sequence came from a woman aged 50 to 65 in good health and CMV-seropositive. V gene TRBV7-9 combines with J gene TRBJ1-1; no definite D call. Input material: PBMCs. CDR3: CASSLDMNTEAFF. As DNA, the CDR3 is TGTGCCAGCAGCTTAGACATGAACACTGAAGCTTTCTTT.